These T cell receptor beta chains were read from a single sample in a study of blood T cell repertoires in COVID-19. Sequencing was performed with immunoSEQ multiplex PCR; in TCRdb, only in-frame clones are kept and a portion is missing. In the table there are just under 150,000 clones, roughly 82% of which are singletons. Sequences were obtained from peripheral blood. Source of these receptors: a human donor in a cohort sampled during active COVID-19. CDR3s include the opening cysteine and the closing phenylalanine or tryptophan. The order of the fields is CDR3 length, D gene, clone size, J gene, V gene, CDR3 DNA, CDR3 protein. A D gene is named only where the DNA matches it firmly. Clone size is given for some rows only: seen once, a few or many times, or a class if the clone is expanded.

cdr3_length: 14
d_call: TRBD1
clone_size: NA
j_call: TRBJ1-2
v_call: TRBV14
cdr3_nt: TGTGCCAGCAGCCAGCCACAGGGGGGGTCGGGCTACACCTTC
cdr3_aa: CASSQPQGGSGYTF

cdr3_length: 13
d_call: NA
clone_size: NA
j_call: TRBJ1-4
v_call: TRBV2
cdr3_nt: TGTGCCAGCAGTGGGGGCCCCAATGAAAAACTGTTTTTT
cdr3_aa: CASSGGPNEKLFF

cdr3_length: 15
d_call: TRBD1
clone_size: NA
j_call: TRBJ2-5
v_call: TRBV7-3
cdr3_nt: TGTGCCAGCAGCCCCGGGACAGGGGGCGAGGAGACCCAGTACTTC
cdr3_aa: CASSPGTGGEETQYF

cdr3_length: 14
d_call: NA
clone_size: NA
j_call: TRBJ2-1
v_call: TRBV27
cdr3_nt: TGTGCCAGCACACCCCCGGGGACCTACAATGAGCAGTTCTTC
cdr3_aa: CASTPPGTYNEQFF

cdr3_length: 16
d_call: NA
clone_size: NA
j_call: TRBJ1-2
v_call: TRBV28
cdr3_nt: TGTGCCAGCAGCCCTCCTCGAGGCACCTCTAACTATGGCTACACCTTC
cdr3_aa: CASSPPRGTSNYGYTF

cdr3_length: 18
d_call: TRBD2
clone_size: NA
j_call: TRBJ2-7
v_call: TRBV9
cdr3_nt: TGTGCCAGCAGCCCCCGACTAGCGGGGGGCTCAGGGGTCTACGAGCAGTACTTC
cdr3_aa: CASSPRLAGGSGVYEQYF

cdr3_length: 16
d_call: TRBD1
clone_size: NA
j_call: TRBJ2-2
v_call: TRBV3-1/TRBV3-2
cdr3_nt: TGTGCCAGCAGCCAAGAGAGGACAGGCTTCTACGGGGAGCTGTTTTTT
cdr3_aa: CASSQERTGFYGELFF

cdr3_length: 16
d_call: NA
clone_size: NA
j_call: TRBJ2-4
v_call: TRBV28
cdr3_nt: TGTGCCAGCAGTTTATCTGGACAGACAGCCAAAAACATTCAGTACTTC
cdr3_aa: CASSLSGQTAKNIQYF

cdr3_length: 15
d_call: TRBD1
clone_size: NA
j_call: TRBJ1-6
v_call: TRBV28
cdr3_nt: TGTGCCAGTTTGAATTCCGGGACAGCTAATTCACCCCTCCACTTT
cdr3_aa: CASLNSGTANSPLHF

cdr3_length: 13
d_call: NA
clone_size: NA
j_call: TRBJ1-2
v_call: TRBV6-5
cdr3_nt: TGTGCCAGCAGCTTCGGGGAGAGCTATGGCTACACCTTC
cdr3_aa: CASSFGESYGYTF

cdr3_length: 13
d_call: NA
clone_size: NA
j_call: TRBJ1-2
v_call: TRBV12-3/TRBV12-4
cdr3_nt: TGTGCCAGCAGCCCCAACCAGGGTGCTGGCTACACCTTC
cdr3_aa: CASSPNQGAGYTF

cdr3_length: 12
d_call: NA
clone_size: NA
j_call: TRBJ1-2
v_call: TRBV7-9
cdr3_nt: TGTGCCAGCAGCTTAAGGGGGGGTGGCTACACCTTC
cdr3_aa: CASSLRGGGYTF

cdr3_length: 18
d_call: TRBD1
clone_size: NA
j_call: TRBJ1-4
v_call: TRBV3-1/TRBV3-2
cdr3_nt: TGTGCCAGCAGCCCCTCGGACAGGGGGCCCGGGTCGGGAGAAAAACTGTTTTTT
cdr3_aa: CASSPSDRGPGSGEKLFF

cdr3_length: 16
d_call: NA
clone_size: NA
j_call: TRBJ2-1
v_call: TRBV2
cdr3_nt: TGTGCCAGCAGTCAAATAGCGGAGAGCTCCTACAATGAGCAGTTCTTC
cdr3_aa: CASSQIAESSYNEQFF

cdr3_length: 14
d_call: NA
clone_size: once
j_call: TRBJ1-5
v_call: TRBV5-6
cdr3_nt: TGTGCCAGCAGCTTTGTGGGAGGGAATCAGCCCCAGCATTTT
cdr3_aa: CASSFVGGNQPQHF

cdr3_length: 14
d_call: TRBD1
clone_size: NA
j_call: TRBJ1-2
v_call: TRBV19
cdr3_nt: TGTGCCAGTACCAGGGGACAGCCCAACTATGGCTACACCTTC
cdr3_aa: CASTRGQPNYGYTF

cdr3_length: 14
d_call: TRBD1
clone_size: NA
j_call: TRBJ2-5
v_call: TRBV6-5
cdr3_nt: TGTGCCAGCACTTACAGGGGGTTCGGAGAGACCCAGTACTTC
cdr3_aa: CASTYRGFGETQYF

cdr3_length: 13
d_call: NA
clone_size: NA
j_call: TRBJ2-3
v_call: TRBV9
cdr3_nt: TGTGCCAGCAGCGTAGCTTTAGAAGATACGCAGTATTTT
cdr3_aa: CASSVALEDTQYF

cdr3_length: 11
d_call: NA
clone_size: NA
j_call: TRBJ1-2
v_call: TRBV5-1
cdr3_nt: TGCGCCAGCAGCTTGGACTTTGGCTACACCTTC
cdr3_aa: CASSLDFGYTF

cdr3_length: 16
d_call: NA
clone_size: once
j_call: TRBJ2-7
v_call: TRBV5-4
cdr3_nt: TGTGCCAGCAGCTTGGGGAGTAGGGGGGTGGGGGGGGAGCAGTACTTC
cdr3_aa: CASSLGSRGVGGEQYF

cdr3_length: 16
d_call: NA
clone_size: NA
j_call: TRBJ2-2
v_call: TRBV4-2
cdr3_nt: TGTGCCAGCAGCCAAGATTCCGTTCGGGGTACCGGGGAGCTGTTTTTT
cdr3_aa: CASSQDSVRGTGELFF

cdr3_length: 16
d_call: NA
clone_size: NA
j_call: TRBJ2-6
v_call: TRBV18
cdr3_nt: TGTGCCAGCTCATCTGACAGGTTTTCTGGGGCCAACGTCCTGACTTTC
cdr3_aa: CASSSDRFSGANVLTF

cdr3_length: 11
d_call: NA
clone_size: once
j_call: TRBJ2-1
v_call: TRBV2
cdr3_nt: TGTGCCAGCAGTGCGTACAATGAGCAGTTCTTC
cdr3_aa: CASSAYNEQFF

cdr3_length: 15
d_call: TRBD1
clone_size: NA
j_call: TRBJ2-3
v_call: TRBV20-1
cdr3_nt: TGCAGTGCTAGTCGGCGACAGGGGCCCTCGGATACGCAGTATTTT
cdr3_aa: CSASRRQGPSDTQYF

cdr3_length: 15
d_call: TRBD2
clone_size: NA
j_call: TRBJ2-2
v_call: TRBV2
cdr3_nt: TGTGCCAGCAGGAGACTAGCGGGGACCACCGGGGAGCTGTTTTTT
cdr3_aa: CASRRLAGTTGELFF

cdr3_length: 14
d_call: NA
clone_size: NA
j_call: TRBJ2-3
v_call: TRBV6-5
cdr3_nt: TGTGCCAGCAGTTGGGGCAGGGGCGCAGATACGCAGTATTTT
cdr3_aa: CASSWGRGADTQYF

cdr3_length: 14
d_call: NA
clone_size: NA
j_call: TRBJ2-2
v_call: TRBV6-6
cdr3_nt: TGTGCCAGCAGCCCCGGGACTAACACCGGGGAGCTGTTTTTT
cdr3_aa: CASSPGTNTGELFF

cdr3_length: 15
d_call: TRBD1
clone_size: NA
j_call: TRBJ2-2
v_call: TRBV7-7
cdr3_nt: TGTGCTAGCAGCTCAACAGGGGCGCCCACCGGGGAGCTGTTTTTT
cdr3_aa: CASSSTGAPTGELFF

cdr3_length: 14
d_call: TRBD1
clone_size: NA
j_call: TRBJ2-7
v_call: TRBV5-1
cdr3_nt: TGCGCCAGCAGCTTGGCGCAGGGGGTAGTCGAGCAGTACTTC
cdr3_aa: CASSLAQGVVEQYF

cdr3_length: 14
d_call: TRBD2
clone_size: NA
j_call: TRBJ2-7
v_call: TRBV28
cdr3_nt: TGTGCCAGCAGCCTCCGGGAGGGATCCTACGAGCAGTACTTC
cdr3_aa: CASSLREGSYEQYF

cdr3_length: 13
d_call: NA
clone_size: NA
j_call: TRBJ1-1
v_call: TRBV5-6
cdr3_nt: TGTGCCAGCGGTGTGAGCTTTGTGTCTGAAGCTTTCTTT
cdr3_aa: CASGVSFVSEAFF

cdr3_length: 14
d_call: NA
clone_size: once
j_call: TRBJ2-4
v_call: TRBV6-5
cdr3_nt: TGTGCCAGCAGCGCTAGGACAGAACCAAACATTCAGTACTTC
cdr3_aa: CASSARTEPNIQYF

cdr3_length: 14
d_call: TRBD1
clone_size: once
j_call: TRBJ1-2
v_call: TRBV28
cdr3_nt: TGTGCCAGCAGTTTATGGGACAGGGTCGGTGGCTACACCTTC
cdr3_aa: CASSLWDRVGGYTF

cdr3_length: 14
d_call: NA
clone_size: few
j_call: TRBJ1-2
v_call: TRBV5-1
cdr3_nt: TGCGCCAGCAGCTTGAGGGGGAGGGACTATGGCTACACCTTC
cdr3_aa: CASSLRGRDYGYTF

cdr3_length: 15
d_call: NA
clone_size: NA
j_call: TRBJ1-2
v_call: TRBV21-1
cdr3_nt: TGTGCCAGCAGCAAAGGGGGACAGGGAAGCTATGGCTACACCTTC
cdr3_aa: CASSKGGQGSYGYTF

cdr3_length: 15
d_call: TRBD2
clone_size: NA
j_call: TRBJ2-1
v_call: TRBV19
cdr3_nt: TGTGCCAGTAGTAAATTAGCGGGAACGGCCGTTGAGCAGTTCTTC
cdr3_aa: CASSKLAGTAVEQFF

cdr3_length: 14
d_call: TRBD2
clone_size: NA
j_call: TRBJ2-1
v_call: TRBV9
cdr3_nt: TGTGCCAGCAGCGTAGGTAGCGGGGGGGGTGAGCAGTTCTTC
cdr3_aa: CASSVGSGGGEQFF

cdr3_length: 16
d_call: TRBD1
clone_size: NA
j_call: TRBJ1-1
v_call: TRBV19
cdr3_nt: TGTGCCAGTAGTAAGCAAACGGACAGGGAGAACACTGAAGCTTTCTTT
cdr3_aa: CASSKQTDRENTEAFF

cdr3_length: 15
d_call: TRBD2
clone_size: NA
j_call: TRBJ2-1
v_call: TRBV6-2/TRBV6-3
cdr3_nt: TGTGCCAGCAGTACCTTCTCTAGCGGGAACAATGAGCAGTTCTTC
cdr3_aa: CASSTFSSGNNEQFF

cdr3_length: 15
d_call: NA
clone_size: NA
j_call: TRBJ2-3
v_call: TRBV7-9
cdr3_nt: TGTGCCAGCAGCCCAACTTCCGGTAGCACAGATACGCAGTATTTT
cdr3_aa: CASSPTSGSTDTQYF

cdr3_length: 16
d_call: TRBD2
clone_size: NA
j_call: TRBJ2-3
v_call: TRBV6-1
cdr3_nt: TGTGCCAGCAGTGAAGTGGGGGGGGGAGCGTCAGATACGCAGTATTTT
cdr3_aa: CASSEVGGGASDTQYF